This T cell receptor beta chain was obtained from a study of Tregs in tolerant kidney transplant recipients. V gave up 4 bases and J gave up 2 bases; unmatched junction bases: 9. This CDR3 is 16 amino acids long. Germline values: CDR1 KGHSH, CDR2 LQKENI. Study-wide results and caveats: Findings come from small patient numbers and require larger validation. Tregs expanded with activated donor B cells seemed most donor-specific.

In regard to this clone: Its antigen is not known.

Thawed PBMCs were FACS-sorted into unstimulated CD4+CD25+CD127- regulatory T cells, CD4+CD25- non-regulatory cells, CD4 and CD8 cells. Profiling relied on immunoSEQ multiplex PCR, and the TCRdb table lists in-frame clones only, not all of them. The table lists approximately 65,000 clones, 65% to 85% of them singletons. The receptor comes from a human donor in good health. Sequencing was carried out using CD4+ T cells from blood. The V gene is TRBV18, the J gene TRBJ2-3, with 7 bases aligning to TRBD1. Here the CDR3 reads CASSLIRTGYTDTQYF. The DNA for the CDR3 is TGTGCCAGCTCACTAATTAGGACAGGCTACACAGATACGCAGTATTTT.